The text below deals with one T cell receptor (beta chain). These data originate in a study of shared clonotypes between healthy human individuals. The germline V gene encodes CDR1 SGHDT and CDR2 YYEEEE. Deletions cut 1 base from V and 4 bases from J, with 15 bases between. CDR3 length: 15 residues. Assay used: immunoSEQ multiplex PCR; TCRdb lists only in-frame clones, some missing. Of under 850,000 clones detected, around 77% appear once; the ten largest clones hold about 1.8%. What was sequenced was memory CD4+ T cells sorted from blood. As for subset: CD45RA-negative fraction. The rearrangement uses TRBV5-6 and TRBJ2-7; D uncertain. The clonotype was recovered from a woman aged 25 to 45 in good health. The CDR3 protein is CASSLYPGHVYEQYF. The CDR3 DNA is TGTGCCAGCAGCTTGTATCCAGGCCATGTATACGAGCAGTACTTC.